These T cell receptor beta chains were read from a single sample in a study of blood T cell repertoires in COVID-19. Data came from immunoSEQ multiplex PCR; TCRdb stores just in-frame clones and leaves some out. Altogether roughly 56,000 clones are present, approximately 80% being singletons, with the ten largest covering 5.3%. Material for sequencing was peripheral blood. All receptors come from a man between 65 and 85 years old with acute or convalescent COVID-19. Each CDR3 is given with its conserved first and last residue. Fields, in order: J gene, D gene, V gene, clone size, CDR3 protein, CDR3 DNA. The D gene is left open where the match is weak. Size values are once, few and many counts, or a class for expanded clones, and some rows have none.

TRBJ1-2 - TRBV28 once CASRMGGDVYGYTF TGTGCCAGCAGGATGGGAGGGGATGTGTATGGCTACACCTTC
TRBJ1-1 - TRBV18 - CASSPPRGGGTEAFF TGTGCCAGCTCACCCCCAAGGGGGGGAGGGACTGAAGCTTTCTTT
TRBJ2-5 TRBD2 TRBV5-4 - CASHQGGGRAQETQYF TGTGCCAGCCATCAGGGCGGGGGTAGGGCACAAGAGACCCAGTACTTC
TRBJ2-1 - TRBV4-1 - CASSQDLSGREQFF TGCGCCAGCAGCCAAGACTTGAGCGGGCGTGAGCAGTTCTTC
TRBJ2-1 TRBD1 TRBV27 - CASRRQGNNEQFF TGTGCCAGCCGGCGACAGGGGAACAATGAGCAGTTCTTC
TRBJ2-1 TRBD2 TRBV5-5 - CASSPRLAGGTSSYNEQFF TGTGCCAGCAGCCCCCGACTAGCGGGGGGGACGAGCTCCTACAATGAGCAGTTCTTC
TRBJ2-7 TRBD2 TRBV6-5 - CASSTSGGVSYEQYF TGTGCCAGCAGCACTAGCGGGGGTGTTTCCTACGAGCAGTACTTC
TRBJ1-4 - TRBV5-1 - CASSLEGGTLVGKLFF TGCGCCAGCAGCTTGGAGGGAGGGACCCTTGTAGGAAAACTGTTTTTT
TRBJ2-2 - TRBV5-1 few CASSLAPNTGELFF TGCGCCAGCAGCTTGGCCCCAAACACCGGGGAGCTGTTTTTT
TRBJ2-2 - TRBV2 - CASSITYTGELFF TGTGCCAGCAGTATCACATACACCGGGGAGCTGTTTTTT
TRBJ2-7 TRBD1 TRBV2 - CASGQGTYEQYF TGTGCCAGCGGACAGGGAACTTACGAGCAGTACTTC
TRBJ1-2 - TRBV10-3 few CAISQGRGNYGYTF TGTGCCATCAGCCAAGGGAGGGGGAACTATGGCTACACCTTC
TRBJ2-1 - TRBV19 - CASSGQPTTNEQFF TGTGCCAGTAGCGGACAGCCTACTACAAATGAGCAGTTCTTC
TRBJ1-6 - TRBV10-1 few CASNRDHNSPLHF TGCGCCAGCAACAGGGATCATAATTCACCCCTCCACTTT
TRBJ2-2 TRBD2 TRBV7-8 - CASSPGLAEDTGELFF TGTGCCAGCAGCCCGGGACTAGCCGAGGACACCGGGGAGCTGTTTTTT
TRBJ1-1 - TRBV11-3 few CASSSRGTEAFF TGTGCCAGCAGCTCCAGGGGCACTGAAGCTTTCTTT
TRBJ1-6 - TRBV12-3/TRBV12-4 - CASSLALNSPLHF TGTGCCAGCAGTTTAGCACTCAATTCACCCCTCCACTTT
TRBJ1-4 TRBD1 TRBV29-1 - CSVDSSGQGAEKLFF TGCAGCGTTGATAGCTCTGGACAGGGGGCAGAAAAACTGTTTTTT
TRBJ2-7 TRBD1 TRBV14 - CASSQDLGTGKVEQYF TGTGCCAGCAGCCAAGATCTAGGGACAGGGAAGGTCGAGCAGTACTTC
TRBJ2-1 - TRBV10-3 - CAISAGTPSYNEQFF TGTGCCATCAGTGCCGGGACACCGTCCTACAATGAGCAGTTCTTC
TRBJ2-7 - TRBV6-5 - CASPKPQGTEQYF TGTGCCAGCCCGAAGCCACAGGGTACGGAGCAGTACTTC
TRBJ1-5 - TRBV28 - CASSSQGSWQHF TGTGCCAGCAGTTCACAGGGCTCTTGGCAGCATTTT
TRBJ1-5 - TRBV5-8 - CASSLSWSSNQPQHF TGTGCCAGCAGCTTAAGTTGGAGTAGCAATCAGCCCCAGCATTTT
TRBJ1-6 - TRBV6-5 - CASSRGGSPLHF TGTGCCAGCAGTAGAGGGGGTTCACCCCTCCACTTT
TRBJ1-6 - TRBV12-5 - CASGGTGLINSPLHF TGTGCTAGTGGCGGGACGGGACTGATTAATTCACCCCTCCACTTT
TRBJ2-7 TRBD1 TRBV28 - CASRIGQGSYEQYF TGTGCCAGCCGGATAGGACAGGGCTCCTACGAGCAGTACTTC
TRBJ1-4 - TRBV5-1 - CASSLDYRDNEKLFF TGCGCCAGCAGCTTGGATTACAGGGATAATGAAAAACTGTTTTTT
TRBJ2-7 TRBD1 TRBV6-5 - CASSLGTAPYEQYF TGTGCCAGCAGCCTTGGGACAGCTCCCTACGAGCAGTACTTC
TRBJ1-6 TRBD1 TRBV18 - CASSPLPDRANSPLHF TGTGCCAGCTCACCACTGCCCGACAGGGCAAATTCACCCCTCCACTTT
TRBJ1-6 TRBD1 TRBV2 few CASSRETGGNSPLHF TGTGCCAGCTCGAGAGAGACAGGGGGTAATTCACCCCTCCACTTT
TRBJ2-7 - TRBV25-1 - CASSSGSYEQYF TGTGCCAGCAGCAGCGGCTCCTACGAGCAGTACTTC
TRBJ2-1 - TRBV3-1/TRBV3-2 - CASSQVRGYNEQFF TGTGCCAGCAGCCAAGTACGGGGCTACAATGAGCAGTTCTTC
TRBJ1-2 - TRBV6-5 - CASTLSGVGYTF TGTGCCAGCACCCTGAGCGGGGTAGGCTACACCTTC
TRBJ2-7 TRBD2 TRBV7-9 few CASSPRGLALNEQYF TGTGCCAGCAGCCCAAGGGGACTAGCGTTGAACGAGCAGTACTTC
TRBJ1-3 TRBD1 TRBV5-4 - CASSLGQGGNTIYF TGTGCCAGCAGCTTGGGACAGGGGGGAAACACCATATATTTT
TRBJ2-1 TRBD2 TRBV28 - CASGRTSGGYNEQFF TGTGCCTCCGGAAGGACTAGCGGGGGATACAATGAGCAGTTCTTC
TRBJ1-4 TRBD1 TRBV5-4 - CASSLVGQANEKLFF TGTGCCAGCAGCTTGGTGGGACAGGCTAATGAAAAACTGTTTTTT
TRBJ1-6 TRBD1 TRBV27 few CASRSGTGPDSPLHF TGTGCCAGCAGGTCCGGGACAGGGCCCGATTCACCCCTCCACTTT
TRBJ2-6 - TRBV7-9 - CASTNFISGANVLTF TGTGCCAGCACCAATTTTATCTCTGGGGCCAACGTCCTGACTTTC
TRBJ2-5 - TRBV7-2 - CASSLEFGGLGTQYF TGTGCCAGCAGCTTAGAATTCGGGGGGCTGGGGACCCAGTACTTC
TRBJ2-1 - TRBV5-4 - CASSPYPRGGGDNEQFF TGTGCCAGCAGCCCCTACCCCAGGGGTGGGGGCGACAATGAGCAGTTCTTC
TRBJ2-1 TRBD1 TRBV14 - CASSHPRGLANEQFF TGTGCCAGCAGCCACCCGAGGGGGCTGGCCAATGAGCAGTTCTTC
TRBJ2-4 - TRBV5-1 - CASSLVGNIQYF TGCGCCAGCAGCTTGGTCGGAAACATTCAGTACTTC
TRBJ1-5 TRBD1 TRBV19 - CASSTDREGNQPQHF TGTGCCAGTAGTACAGACAGGGAAGGCAATCAGCCCCAGCATTTT
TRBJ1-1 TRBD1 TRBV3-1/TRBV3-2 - CASRLGTAMDTEAFF TGTGCCAGCAGACTCGGGACAGCGATGGACACTGAAGCTTTCTTT
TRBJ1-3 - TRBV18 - CASSPPGFSGNTIYF TGTGCCAGCTCACCCCCAGGGTTTAGTGGAAACACCATATATTTT
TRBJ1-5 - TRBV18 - CASSASGDQPQHF TGTGCCAGCTCAGCATCAGGGGATCAGCCCCAGCATTTT
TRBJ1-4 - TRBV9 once CASSPQGEKLFF TGTGCCAGCAGCCCCCAGGGTGAAAAACTGTTTTTT
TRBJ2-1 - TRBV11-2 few CASSLGGSSYNEQFF TGTGCCAGCAGCTTGGGGGGAAGCTCCTACAATGAGCAGTTCTTC
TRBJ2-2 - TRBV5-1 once CASSLGAGYDGELFF TGCGCCAGCAGCTTGGGAGCAGGGTATGACGGGGAGCTGTTTTTT
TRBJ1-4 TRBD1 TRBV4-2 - CASSQIPGQGEEKLFF TGTGCCAGCAGCCAAATCCCGGGACAGGGGGAGGAAAAACTGTTTTTT
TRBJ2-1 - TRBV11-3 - CASSPSRGPSYNEQFF TGTGCCAGCAGCCCGAGCAGGGGTCCCTCCTACAATGAGCAGTTCTTC
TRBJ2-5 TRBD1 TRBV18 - CASSPRTGHQETQYF TGTGCCAGCTCACCACGGACAGGCCACCAAGAGACCCAGTACTTC